This entry concerns a single T cell receptor beta chain. The data derive from a study of blood T cell repertoires in COVID-19. Study information: PBMCs, B-cell-depleted T cells, or T cells were the source of the cDNA or gDNA that made up the material.

As originally analysed: Amplification from reference gene primers served as the basis for estimated nucleated cell counts. Produced via immunoSEQ multiplex PCR; TCRdb's table is partial and in-frame only. V and J calls and clone size are given by that table; D and trimming were obtained from the DNA. Of 200,000 to 250,000 clones listed, nearly 90% are singletons. Donors were grouped by their self-reported clinical history. Either two negative PCRs, clearance, or symptom resolution qualified Cohort 3 donors as recovered. V was cut by 6 bases and J by 5 bases, with 31 bases left in between. This CDR3 is built from 19 residues. Germline V gene data show CDR1 as LNHDA and CDR2 as SQIVND (reference sequence).

Material: PBMCs or T cells enriched from blood (not recorded which). The receptor comes from a man aged 25-45 years who had recovered from COVID-19. V usage is TRBV19 and J usage is TRBJ1-1, with D tentatively TRBD1 (5 bases). CDR3 sequence: CASSQTWSEGGIGGTEAFF. In DNA form, the CDR3 reads TGTGCCAGTAGCCAAACTTGGTCAGAAGGCGGGATTGGGGGGACTGAAGCTTTCTTT.